These T cell receptor beta chains were read from a single sample in a study of regulatory T cells in long-lasting Graves disease. TCRdb re-called the multiplex PCR reads through MiXCR, storing one row per CDR3 protein. The table shows fewer than 500,000 distinct CDR3 sequences, with 15% to 20% occurring only once. The data were also submitted as part of a second study, on T cells in Graves' hyperthyroidism and ophthalmopathy.

The sequencing used peripheral blood mononuclear cells (PBMCs), collected at new diagnosis, from a patient treated with antithyroid drugs. The receptors here all came from a man in his forties with Graves disease. Both conserved end residues are trimmed from each CDR3. Each record gives: V gene, J gene, CDR3 protein.

TRBV5-1	TRBJ2-7	ASSLVGEYEQY
TRBV15	TRBJ2-1	ATSRAVTSGYNEQF
TRBV7-9	TRBJ1-6	ASSLVGSGNSPLH
TRBV14	TRBJ2-5	ASSQNGQRETQY
TRBV2	TRBJ2-2	ASSKGGSGELF
TRBV27	TRBJ1-5	ASSLGAGGFNQPQH
TRBV10-3	TRBJ1-2	AISAGLADGYT
TRBV7-9	TRBJ2-7	ASSPSQLAAYEQY
TRBV5-1	TRBJ2-5	ASSLVGNQETQY
TRBV7-3	TRBJ2-3	ASSFGSTTDTQY
TRBV20-1	TRBJ2-1	SAVSAGTENYNEQF